Following are 12 T cell receptor beta chains from one sample sequenced in a study of OX40 agonist ivuxolimab in advanced cancers. The method was immunoSEQ multiplex PCR; TCRdb's version includes in-frame clones alone and lacks a portion of them. The table records 80,000 to 100,000 clones, roughly 87% of them present only once. Sequencing was performed on CD4+ or CD8+ T cells sorted from blood, taken in a trial of the OX40 agonist ivuxolimab. These receptors came from an adult with an advanced solid tumor such as melanoma, head and neck, liver or kidney cancer.

The chain employs TRBV5-1 and TRBJ1-1, with D tentatively TRBD1 (6 bases). Trimming left V 4 bases short and J 0 bases short, with 16 bases between. This CDR3 contains 16 residues. Per germline, CDR1 SGHRS and CDR2 YFSETQ. CDR3 coding DNA: TGCGCCAGCAGCCGACAGGTGGGTTTTCTGAACACTGAAGCTTTCTTT. Translating gives CASSRQVGFLNTEAFF.

In this sample, this clone turned up once. The gene calls are TRBV2 and TRBJ2-2; D is uncertain. The CDR3 contains 14 residues. Germline CDR1 reads SNHLY; CDR2 reads FYNNEI. Between the trimmed V and J ends, which lost 6 bases and 6 bases, there was a span of 14 bases. CDR3 nucleotides: TGTGCCAGCAGAGCCGCGCTATTTGCCGGGGAGCTGTTTTTT. Translated: CASRAALFAGELFF.

V and J are TRBV19 and TRBJ2-1, with a possible D match to TRBD1 (5 bases). V was clipped by 4 bases and J by 6 bases, with 10 bases between them. The CDR3 is 13 amino acids. CDR1 LNHDA and CDR2 SQIVND come from the germline V gene (reference sequence). CDR3 in amino acids: CASSTTVSNEQFF. DNA for the CDR3: TGTGCCAGTAGTACGACAGTGAGCAATGAGCAGTTCTTC.

This chain connects TRBV6-1 to TRBJ1-6, with 7 bases that match TRBD1. Germline V gene lookup returns CDR1 MNHNS and CDR2 SASEGT. The CDR3 sequence is 15 residues long. The trim removed 4 bases at V and 3 bases at J, leaving 3 bases unmatched. CDR3 in amino acids: CASSVAGGYNSPLHF. The CDR3 coding sequence is TGTGCCAGCAGTGTCGCAGGGGGCTATAATTCACCCCTCCACTTT.

The rearrangement joins TRBV5-4 to TRBJ2-1; possible D gene TRBD1, 6 bases. The V end was cut by 1 base, the J end by 9 bases, with 8 bases between. Germline V lookup: CDR1 SGHNT, CDR2 YYREEE (reference sequence). There are 12 residues in the CDR3. Here the CDR3 reads CASSLRGTEQFF. CDR3 in DNA: TGTGCCAGCAGCTTGAGGGGGACTGAGCAGTTCTTC. The full variable domain, in which reference TRBV5-4 and TRBJ2-1 provide the parts outside the CDR3, is ETGVTQSPTHLIKTRGQQVTLRCSSQSGHNTVSWYQQALGQGPQFIFQYYREEENGRGNFPPRFSGLQFPNYSSELNVNALELDDSALYLCASSLRGTEQFFGPGTRLTVL.

The V and J genes are TRBV7-2 and TRBJ1-6; D unclear. The V gene lost 0 bases and the J gene lost 10 bases, with 19 bases spanning the gap. Per germline, CDR1 SGHTA and CDR2 FQGNSA. The length of the CDR3 is 17 residues. The CDR3 region has the DNA TGTGCCAGCAGCTTAGCGCTCGGGAAAAGCCTTGGATCACCCCTCCACTTT. Protein: CASSLALGKSLGSPLHF.

This rearrangement joins TRBV10-3 to TRBJ1-5; D is possibly TRBD1 (6 bases). The CDR3 sequence is 15 residues long. Deletions cut 2 bases from V and 2 bases from J, with 10 bases between. Germline lookup yields CDR1 ENHRY and CDR2 SYGVKD. The DNA of the CDR3 is TGTGCCATCAGTGAGGGAGGGGGTCGCAATCAGCCCCAGCATTTT. This encodes CAISEGGGRNQPQHF.

The chain carries TRBV5-6 and TRBJ2-7, with 12 bases that match TRBD2. After removal of 4 bases from V and 3 bases from J, the junction contained 14 bases not matched to a gene. The germline gives CDR1 SGHDT, CDR2 YYEEEE. This CDR3 region has 18 residues. The CDR3 coding sequence is TGTGCCAGCAGCCTATTACCTCTCCTAGCGGGGGGGGTCTACGAGCAGTACTTC. Protein: CASSLLPLLAGGVYEQYF.

The rearrangement joins TRBV19 to TRBJ1-1; D is unclear. CDR1 is LNHDA and CDR2 is SQIVND in the germline V gene (reference sequence). The CDR3 is 14 residues long. The germline V and J ends were trimmed by 9 bases and 0 bases, with 14 bases remaining between them. CDR3 coding DNA: TGTGCCAGCCACCCTCTTAACATGAACACTGAAGCTTTCTTT. It encodes CASHPLNMNTEAFF.

The chain recombines TRBV4-3 with TRBJ1-2, with a possible D match to TRBD1 (5 bases). The CDR3 runs to 13 residues. Per the germline V gene, CDR1 is LGHNA and CDR2 is YSLEER. V was clipped by 1 base and J by 8 bases, with 11 bases between them. The DNA for the CDR3 is TGCGCCAGCAGCCAAGGGGACCTTCTCGGCTACACCTTC. Amino acid sequence: CASSQGDLLGYTF.

The rearrangement joins TRBV5-4 to TRBJ1-2, with D perhaps TRBD1 (5 bases). The CDR3 length is 15 residues. The V end was cut by 1 base, the J end by 6 bases, with 16 bases between. The germline gives CDR1 SGHNT, CDR2 YYREEE (reference sequence). The CDR3 loop is CASSLPDQGIDGYTF. The CDR3 DNA reads TGTGCCAGCAGCTTGCCGGACCAGGGAATTGATGGCTACACCTTC.

CDR3 bases: TGTGCCAGCAGCTCCGACAGGGCAACGGCTGATGTCCATTTT. Translating it yields CASSSDRATADVHF. This chain connects TRBV2 to TRBJ1-5; 7 nucleotides match TRBD1. The V and J ends lost 6 bases and 16 bases, in that order; junction bases with no gene match: 18. From germline, CDR1 is SNHLY and CDR2 FYNNEI. CDR3 length: 14 amino acids.